What follows are 25 T cell receptor beta chains derived from one specimen sequenced in a study of OX40 agonist ivuxolimab in advanced cancers. The protocol was immunoSEQ multiplex PCR, while the TCRdb copy is restricted to in-frame clones and leaves out a portion. The sample includes about 12,000 clones, approximately 80% of them seen just once. Sequenced here: CD4+ or CD8+ T cells sorted from blood, sampled in a trial of the OX40 agonist ivuxolimab. These receptors were collected from an adult with an advanced solid tumor such as melanoma, head and neck, liver or kidney cancer.

This clone was counted a single time. The chain joins TRBV28 to TRBJ1-1; D remains ambiguous. Trimming pared 2 bases from V and 4 bases from J, leaving 11 bases between. This CDR3 has 14 residues. The V gene's germline CDR1 is MDHEN and CDR2 SYDVKM. The CDR3 loop reads CASSLIKVFTEAFF. Written as DNA, the CDR3 is TGTGCCAGCAGTTTAATTAAGGTATTCACTGAAGCTTTCTTT.

The rearrangement joins TRBV28 to TRBJ1-2; D uncertain. CDR1 is MDHEN, CDR2 SYDVKM, per germline. V lost 6 bases, J lost 2 bases, and 16 bases lay in between. The CDR3 consists of 15 residues. The CDR3 region is CASSQPSGLNYGYTF. CDR3 DNA: TGTGCCAGCAGCCAACCTTCCGGACTGAACTATGGCTACACCTTC.

This clone was observed a single time. The chain combines TRBV11-2 with TRBJ2-1; D could derive from TRBD1 or TRBD2 (6 bases each). Between the trimmed V and J ends, which lost 6 bases and 7 bases, there was a span of 25 bases. CDR3 length: 17 residues. CDR1 and CDR2 from the germline V gene are SGHAT and FQNNGV. The CDR3 region is CASRRGVAETRENEQFF. The CDR3 DNA reads TGTGCCAGCAGGAGGGGGGTAGCGGAGACCCGGGAGAATGAGCAGTTCTTC.

This chain links TRBV6-5 with TRBJ2-2; D perhaps matches TRBD1 (5 bases). CDR1 is MNHEY and CDR2 is SVGAGI in the germline V gene. This CDR3 spans 13 amino acids. With 6 bases removed from V and 0 bases from J, the gap between germline ends came to 5 bases. Here the CDR3 reads CASRGANTGELFF. The CDR3 nucleotides read TGTGCCAGCAGAGGGGCGAACACCGGGGAGCTGTTTTTT.

This clone was seen a handful of times. This chain uses TRBV10-1 with TRBJ2-2; D remains unclear. Germline assignment: CDR1 WNHNN and CDR2 SYGVQD (reference sequence). CDR3 length: 13 residues. V dropped 0 bases and J dropped 7 bases, with 6 bases sitting between them. The CDR3 sequence: CASSESNGGELFF. The CDR3 DNA sequence: TGCGCCAGCAGTGAGTCCAACGGCGGGGAGCTGTTTTTT.

The chain joins TRBV19 to TRBJ2-7, with TRBD2 as a possible D gene (5 bases). This CDR3 region has 15 residues. The V and J ends lost 1 base and 2 bases respectively, with 12 bases between them. Germline-derived CDR1 and CDR2 are LNHDA and SQIVND (reference sequence). The CDR3 bases are TGTGCCAGTAGTATAGGCGGTGGGCGGGCCTACGAGCAGTACTTC. Amino acids: CASSIGGGRAYEQYF.

This clone is labeled medium-sized. The chain couples TRBV19 to TRBJ2-2; 7 bases are shared with TRBD2. In germline, CDR1 is LNHDA, CDR2 SQIVND (reference sequence). This CDR3 contains 16 residues. Trimming at V came to 0 bases and at J to 6 bases, leaving 7 bases not matched to a gene. In DNA form, the CDR3 reads TGTGCCAGTAGTATAGATGGTGCTAGCGGATCCGGGGAGCTGTTTTTT. It yields the protein CASSIDGASGSGELFF.

V and J are TRBV4-1 and TRBJ2-7; D might be TRBD1 or TRBD2, each matching 5 bases. Trimming cost V 1 base and J 7 bases, with 14 bases left between them. The CDR3 runs to 14 residues. Germline values: CDR1 MGHRA, CDR2 YSYEKL. CDR3 bases: TGCGCCAGCAGCCAAGTTACGGGGTCAGGGGAGCAGTACTTC. Its protein is CASSQVTGSGEQYF.

The rearrangement links TRBV6-1 to TRBJ2-1; no reliable D call. The CDR3 is 8 amino acids. Trimming shortened V by 5 bases and J by 16 bases, and 6 bases separated the two germline ends. Germline lookup yields CDR1 MNHNS and CDR2 SASEGT. CDR3 DNA sequence: TGTGCCAGCAGTCCCCGATTCTTC. Its protein product is CASSPRFF.

CDR3 sequence reads: CASSPHRRASYEQYF. DNA of the CDR3: TGTGCCAGCAGTCCACATCGTCGGGCATCCTACGAGCAGTACTTC. This chain joins TRBV27 and TRBJ2-7; D gene uncertain. The V and J ends lost 5 bases and 1 base respectively, with 15 bases between them. The CDR3 is 15 residues long. Germline CDR1 is MNHEY and CDR2 is SMNVEV (reference sequence).

CDR3 residues: CASSLSPSSTSRVSSYNEQFF. For the CDR3, the DNA is TGTGCCAGCAGTTTAAGTCCCTCTAGCACTAGCCGGGTCAGCTCCTACAATGAGCAGTTCTTC. The V gene is TRBV28, the J gene TRBJ2-1; D is possibly TRBD2 (6 bases). Germline assignment: CDR1 MDHEN and CDR2 SYDVKM. The CDR3 extends over 21 amino acids. The V gene lost 2 bases and the J gene lost 0 bases, with 26 bases spanning the gap.

The chain joins TRBV9 to TRBJ2-7; 11 nucleotides align to TRBD2. The CDR3 runs 14 residues. Germline trimming cut 5 bases from V and 7 bases from J; bases unmatched to any gene: 8. Germline loops: CDR1 SGDLS, CDR2 YYNGEE. CDR3 sequence: CASRLGLAGGEQYF. For the CDR3, the DNA is TGTGCCAGCAGGTTGGGGCTAGCGGGGGGAGAGCAGTACTTC.

This chain uses TRBV27 with TRBJ2-2, with D perhaps TRBD1 (6 bases). CDR1 and CDR2 from the germline V gene are MNHEY and SMNVEV (reference sequence). The CDR3 length is 15 residues. Trimming left V 1 base short and J 6 bases short, with 12 bases between. The CDR3 DNA reads TGTGCCAGCAGTTTATTTTCGCAGGGGTCCGGGGAGCTGTTTTTT. Translated: CASSLFSQGSGELFF.

The chain links TRBV5-4 to TRBJ2-7; 7 bases are shared with TRBD2. V shed 4 bases, J shed 2 bases, and the junction held 6 bases outside the gene matches. Germline V CDR1 and CDR2: SGHNT, YYREEE (reference sequence). This CDR3 is built from 14 residues. In DNA, the CDR3 is TGTGCCAGCAGCCCGGAACTAGCGACCTACGAGCAGTACTTC. Its protein is CASSPELATYEQYF.

The chain combines TRBV27 with TRBJ2-1, with TRBD2 matching 15 bases. The V gene's germline CDR1 is MNHEY and CDR2 SMNVEV (reference sequence). V shed 3 bases and J 4 bases; nucleotides not matched to a gene: 4. The CDR3 totals 17 residues. The chain's CDR3 is CASSFAGLAGGYNEQFF. CDR3 in DNA: TGTGCCAGCAGTTTCGCCGGACTAGCGGGAGGGTACAATGAGCAGTTCTTC.

This clone was seen once. The rearrangement links TRBV9 to TRBJ2-7; D tentatively reads TRBD1 or TRBD2 (5 bases each). The CDR3 spans 15 residues. Trimming cost V 4 bases and J 2 bases, with 16 bases left between them. Germline V gives CDR1 SGDLS, CDR2 YYNGEE. The CDR3: CASSPSGTAAYEQYF. As DNA, the CDR3 is TGTGCCAGCAGCCCATCAGGGACGGCCGCCTACGAGCAGTACTTC.

This clone was counted between two and nine times. This chain joins TRBV7-2 and TRBJ2-1, with 10 bases aligning to TRBD2. With 5 bases clipped from V and 6 bases from J, the junction kept 7 bases outside the gene matches. The length of the CDR3 is 15 residues. Per the germline V gene, CDR1 is SGHTA and CDR2 is FQGNSA. For the CDR3, the DNA is TGTGCCAGCAGCGATATAGCGGGAGGCCCCAATGAGCAGTTCTTC. Protein product: CASSDIAGGPNEQFF.

This clone rates as large (0.1 to 1%). The chain couples TRBV14 to TRBJ2-7, with 10 positions matching TRBD1. The CDR3 is made up of 15 amino acids. V lost 4 bases, J lost 5 bases, and 8 bases stayed unmatched. Germline V CDR1 and CDR2: SGHDN, FVKESK. The CDR3 region has the DNA TGTGCCAGCAGCCTTACCGGGACAGGGGTTGACGAGCAGTACTTC. Translation: CASSLTGTGVDEQYF.

By sample fraction, this clone is medium-sized. The chain couples TRBV7-6 to TRBJ2-3, with 7 bases fitting TRBD1. V gave up 5 bases and J gave up 0 bases; unmatched junction bases: 5. CDR1 is SGHVS and CDR2 is FNYEAQ in the germline V gene. CDR3 length: 15 amino acids. The CDR3 DNA is TGTGCCAGCAGCAAAGCAGGGGGTAGCACAGATACGCAGTATTTT. The encoded protein is CASSKAGGSTDTQYF. The full variable domain, in which reference TRBV7-6 and TRBJ2-3 provide the parts outside the CDR3, is GAGVSQSPRYKVTKRGQDVALRCDPISGHVSLYWYRQALGQGPEFLTYFNYEAQQDKSGLPNDRFSAERPEGSISTLTIQRTEQRDSAMYRCASSKAGGSTDTQYFGPGTRLTVL.

The chain is built from TRBV19 and TRBJ1-1; D ambiguous. Per the germline V gene, CDR1 is LNHDA and CDR2 is SQIVND (reference sequence). Trimming took 6 bases from V and 9 from J, leaving 14 bases between them. This CDR3 has 12 residues. The CDR3 DNA reads as TGTGCCAGTAGCTATTCTACTCTACAAGCTTTCTTT. Amino acids: CASSYSTLQAFF.

By proportion, this clone is medium-sized. This chain uses TRBV6-6 with TRBJ2-2, with D unresolved. V was cut by 0 bases and J by 7 bases, with 9 bases left in between. The CDR3 consists of 14 residues. CDR1 MNHNY and CDR2 SVGAGI come from the germline V gene (reference sequence). The CDR3 DNA reads as TGTGCCAGCAGTTACTCGTCAACCGACGGGGAGCTGTTTTTT. This encodes CASSYSSTDGELFF.

The CDR3 region is CAWTDQGGYTF. CDR3 DNA sequence: TGTGCCTGGACCGATCAGGGCGGCTACACCTTC. The V call is TRBV30, the J call TRBJ1-2; TRBD1 is a possible D gene (5 bases). Looked up from germline, CDR1 is GTSNPN and CDR2 is SVGIG (reference sequence). There are 11 residues in the CDR3. V lost 4 bases and J 8 bases, leaving 11 bases between the germline ends.

The V and J genes are TRBV7-7 and TRBJ2-1, with D unclear. V lost 6 bases and J lost 5, with 14 bases in between. The CDR3 sequence is 14 residues long. CDR1 SSHAT and CDR2 FNYEAQ come from the germline V gene (reference sequence). The CDR3 sequence: CASSPGVTDNEQFF. CDR3 sequence (DNA): TGTGCCAGCAGTCCTGGGGTTACGGACAATGAGCAGTTCTTC.

In its sample, this clone was seen once. The V call is TRBV9, the J call TRBJ2-2; D gene unclear. The CDR3 totals 13 residues. CDR1 and CDR2 (germline): SGDLS, YYNGEE. With 0 bases removed from V and 6 bases from J, the gap between germline ends came to 6 bases. The CDR3 reads CASSVGASGELFF. The CDR3 nucleotides are TGTGCCAGCAGCGTAGGCGCCTCCGGGGAGCTGTTTTTT.

By proportion, this clone is medium-sized. The chain links TRBV7-8 to TRBJ2-7, with D possibly being TRBD2 (6 bases). There are 16 residues in the CDR3. V was cut by 5 bases and J by 0 bases, with 17 bases left in between. Germline CDR1 SGHVS, CDR2 FQNEAQ. In DNA form, the CDR3 reads TGTGCCAGCAGCCTGGGGGTGATTAGCGGCTCCTACGAGCAGTACTTC. Protein sequence: CASSLGVISGSYEQYF.